The 28 T cell receptor beta chains reported below all come from one sample, sequenced in a study of blood T cell repertoires in COVID-19. Profiling relied on immunoSEQ multiplex PCR, and the TCRdb table lists in-frame clones only, not all of them. The sample lists roughly 200,000 clones; around 78% were seen once. The sample was peripheral blood. The receptors derive from a woman older than 75 with active or convalescent COVID-19.

This clone was counted once. This chain connects TRBV9 to TRBJ1-2; 7 bases are a match to TRBD1. The CDR3 is made up of 14 amino acids. CDR1 SGDLS and CDR2 YYNGEE come from the germline V gene. The trim removed 3 bases at V and 4 bases at J, leaving 6 bases unmatched. CDR3 loop: CASSAGQVFYGYTF. For the CDR3, the DNA is TGTGCCAGCAGCGCCGGACAGGTCTTCTATGGCTACACCTTC.

The chain carries TRBV4-2 and TRBJ1-2; possibly TRBD1 for D (6 bases). The CDR3 extends over 14 amino acids. The V gene's germline CDR1 is LGHNA and CDR2 YNFKEQ. V was trimmed by 3 bases and J by 8 bases, leaving 16 bases between them. Here the CDR3 reads CASSQDTGRQGYTF. The CDR3 bases are TGTGCCAGCAGCCAGGACACAGGGAGACAGGGCTACACCTTC.

This clone was picked up one time. The chain couples TRBV28 to TRBJ2-7; TRBD1 aligns across 7 bases. V gave up 10 bases and J gave up 2 bases; unmatched junction bases: 5. Germline V lookup: CDR1 MDHEN, CDR2 SYDVKM. This CDR3 is 12 amino acids long. CDR3: CATRQGTYEQYF. The CDR3 DNA reads as TGTGCCACCCGACAGGGAACCTACGAGCAGTACTTC.

This chain connects TRBV27 to TRBJ1-1; tentative D call: TRBD1 (5 bases). This CDR3 has 13 residues. V was clipped by 8 bases and J by 7 bases, with 17 bases between them. Looked up from germline, CDR1 is MNHEY and CDR2 is SMNVEV (reference sequence). The CDR3 DNA reads as TGTGCCAGCTCGAAAGGGGTAACAGGTGAAGCTTTCTTT. It yields the protein CASSKGVTGEAFF.

This clone was recorded only once. The chain combines TRBV7-8 with TRBJ1-2, with a tentative D call TRBD1 (6 bases). Germline V gene lookup returns CDR1 SGHVS and CDR2 FQNEAQ. Trimming left V 1 base short and J 4 bases short, with 13 bases between. This CDR3 comprises 15 residues. CDR3 DNA sequence: TGTGCCAGCAGCTTAGTCCCCTCAGGGGTCTATGGCTACACCTTC. This sequence encodes CASSLVPSGVYGYTF.

This chain joins TRBV18 and TRBJ1-1, with 7 bases fitting TRBD1. This CDR3 comprises 11 residues. In germline, CDR1 is KGHSH, CDR2 LQKENI. V lost 6 bases to trimming and J lost 6 bases; unmatched junction nucleotides: 1. CDR3 amino acids: CASSTGAEAFF. DNA for the CDR3: TGTGCCAGCTCCACAGGGGCTGAAGCTTTCTTT.

This clone appeared once. This chain uses TRBV3-1 (or the pseudogene TRBV3-2) with TRBJ2-2; possible D gene TRBD2, 5 bases. The CDR3 contains 15 residues. From germline, CDR1 is LGHDT and CDR2 YNNKEL (reference sequence). With 4 bases removed from V and 3 bases from J, the gap between germline ends came to 12 bases. The CDR3 DNA is TGTGCCAGCAGCCCCGGGATTAGGGACACCGGGGAGCTGTTTTTT. Translated, it gives CASSPGIRDTGELFF.

The V and J genes are TRBV3-1 (or the pseudogene TRBV3-2) and TRBJ1-1, with 8 bases fitting TRBD1. There are 14 residues in the CDR3. V shed 2 bases, J shed 4 bases, and the junction held 3 bases outside the gene matches. Germline CDR1 and CDR2: LGHDT and YNNKEL (reference sequence). CDR3 protein: CASSQRDRGTEAFF. The CDR3 DNA reads as TGTGCCAGCAGCCAACGAGACAGGGGCACTGAAGCTTTCTTT.

This clone was recorded once. V is TRBV5-8 and J is TRBJ2-5, with TRBD2 identical over 7 bases. The junction had 4 bases not matched to a gene; V was cut back by 1 base and J by 4 bases. The germline V gene encodes CDR1 SGHTS and CDR2 YDEGEE. The CDR3 extends over 14 amino acids. This chain's CDR3 is CASSLWGGTETQYF. The CDR3 nucleotides are TGTGCCAGCAGCTTGTGGGGGGGGACAGAGACCCAGTACTTC.

V and J are TRBV24-1 and TRBJ1-2; D is ambiguous. The CDR3 length is 11 residues. Between the trimmed V and J ends, which lost 9 bases and 8 bases, there was a span of 12 bases. The germline V gene encodes CDR1 KGHDR and CDR2 SFDVKD. Here the CDR3 reads CATGGSGGYTF. CDR3 sequence (DNA): TGTGCCACCGGCGGGTCAGGAGGCTACACCTTC.

The sample holds one count of this clone. The chain uses TRBV6-6 and TRBJ2-5; 13 positions agree with TRBD2. Per germline, CDR1 MNHNY and CDR2 SVGAGI (reference sequence). The CDR3 length is 15 residues. Losses at the gene ends were 6 bases for V and 1 base for J; bases not matched to a gene: 2. For the CDR3, the DNA is TGTGCCAGCAGGGGACTAGCGGGGAGCCAAGAGACCCAGTACTTC. Amino acids: CASRGLAGSQETQYF.

On this clone itself: Other DNA sequences from this sample encode an identical CDR3 as well. The V and J genes are TRBV19 and TRBJ1-1; weak D call: TRBD1 (6 bases). Germline V gene lookup returns CDR1 LNHDA and CDR2 SQIVND (reference sequence). This CDR3 contains 13 residues. V was clipped by 9 bases and J by 5 bases, with 16 bases between them. CDR3 DNA: TGTGCCAGCTCGGACAGAAGATGGACTGAAGCTTTCTTT. This sequence encodes CASSDRRWTEAFF. The whole variable domain, filled in from reference TRBV19 and TRBJ1-1, reads DGGITQSPKYLFRKEGQNVTLSCEQNLNHDAMYWYRQDPGQGLRLIYYSQIVNDFQKGDIAEGYSVSREKKESFPLTVTSAQKNPTAFYLCASSDRRWTEAFFGQGTRLTVV.

V usage is TRBV5-4 and J usage is TRBJ2-3; 10 nucleotides line up with TRBD1. Trimming removed 4 bases from V and 4 bases from J; junction bases left unmatched: 12. The CDR3 is 17 residues long. Germline V gene lookup returns CDR1 SGHNT and CDR2 YYREEE (reference sequence). The chain's CDR3 is CASSRAGGQGLPDTQYF. DNA of the CDR3: TGTGCCAGCAGCCGCGCCGGGGGACAGGGGTTGCCAGATACGCAGTATTTT.

The gene calls are TRBV28 and TRBJ2-1, with D possibly matching TRBD1 (6 bases). The CDR3 extends over 13 amino acids. CDR1 is MDHEN, CDR2 SYDVKM, per germline. This CDR3 is CSGGSPNWNEQFF. The DNA of the CDR3 is TGTTCTGGGGGCTCTCCGAACTGGAATGAGCAGTTCTTC.

The count of this clone is one. The rearrangement uses TRBV28 and TRBJ2-3; 11 bases match TRBD2. V shed 1 base, J shed 0 bases, and the junction held 6 bases outside the gene matches. CDR1 is MDHEN, CDR2 SYDVKM, per germline. This CDR3 is built from 18 residues. CDR3 amino acids: CASSLSSSGGSSTDTQYF. The CDR3 DNA reads TGTGCCAGCAGTTTATCGTCTAGCGGGGGGTCTAGCACAGATACGCAGTATTTT. The variable domain in full, completed from reference TRBV28 and TRBJ2-3, reads DVKVTQSSRYLVKRTGEKVFLECVQDMDHENMFWYRQDPGLGLRLIYFSYDVKMKEKGDIPEGYSVSREKKERFSLILESASTNQTSMYLCASSLSSSGGSSTDTQYFGPGTRLTVL.

This sequence joins TRBV7-2 and TRBJ2-3, with D possibly being TRBD1 (5 bases). V lost 1 base to trimming and J lost 1 base, with 9 bases between them. This CDR3 is built from 15 residues. Germline V gives CDR1 SGHTA, CDR2 FQGNSA. The CDR3 sequence: CASSLGGGGTDTQYF. As DNA, the CDR3 is TGTGCCAGCAGCTTAGGGGGCGGTGGCACAGATACGCAGTATTTT.

V is TRBV6-2 or TRBV6-3 and J is TRBJ2-7; D unresolved. CDR1 MNHEY and CDR2 SVGEGT come from the germline V gene. There are 12 residues in the CDR3. V was cut by 0 bases and J by 5 bases, with 5 bases left in between. In DNA, the CDR3 is TGTGCCAGCAGTTACTCGAACAACGAGCAGTACTTC. Residues: CASSYSNNEQYF.

This clone was found a few times. This chain joins TRBV4-3 and TRBJ1-1; a possible D gene is TRBD1 (5 bases). V dropped 5 bases and J dropped 4 bases, with 17 bases sitting between them. Germline CDR1 LGHNA, CDR2 YSLEER. The CDR3 length is 15 residues. The CDR3 DNA sequence: TGCGCCAGCAGCTTAGCTAGGTTCCAGGGCACTGAAGCTTTCTTT. It is translated as CASSLARFQGTEAFF.

This chain uses TRBV6-1 with TRBJ1-2, with D unclear. The CDR3 is 11 residues long. The germline V and J ends were trimmed by 2 bases and 12 bases, with 10 bases remaining between them. Germline CDR1 and CDR2: MNHNS and SASEGT. CDR3 sequence reads: CASSETPGHTF. In DNA, the CDR3 is TGTGCCAGCAGTGAAACACCTGGTCACACCTTC.

The chain employs TRBV5-1 and TRBJ1-2; a possible D gene is TRBD1 (5 bases). The CDR3 length is 16 residues. The V end lost 1 base, the J end lost 2 bases, and 15 bases lay between the germline ends. Germline V gene data show CDR1 as SGHRS and CDR2 as YFSETQ. CDR3 nucleotide sequence: TGCGCCAGCAGCTTGTCTGCCGGGGGATCCAACTATGGCTACACCTTC. Translation gives CASSLSAGGSNYGYTF.

V and J are TRBV18 and TRBJ1-3; no clear D gene. CDR1 KGHSH and CDR2 LQKENI come from the germline V gene. Trimming took 4 bases from V and 0 from J, leaving 10 bases between them. The CDR3 is 15 amino acids. The CDR3 DNA follows: TGTGCCAGCTCACTGACTGATAGCTCTGGAAACACCATATATTTT. It yields the protein CASSLTDSSGNTIYF.

This clone was seen a single time. This chain links TRBV6-1 with TRBJ2-5; TRBD1 aligns across 7 bases. In germline, CDR1 is MNHNS, CDR2 SASEGT. The CDR3 consists of 14 residues. The trim removed 2 bases at V and 2 bases at J, leaving 2 bases unmatched. The CDR3 spells CASSEKGQQETQYF. The CDR3, as DNA: TGTGCCAGCAGTGAAAAGGGACAGCAAGAGACCCAGTACTTC.

The chain recombines TRBV10-3 with TRBJ1-1, with D possibly TRBD1 on 6 matching bases. V shed 5 bases and J shed 6 bases, with 19 bases lying between them. The CDR3 is 15 residues long. CDR1 is ENHRY, CDR2 SYGVKD, per germline. CDR3 residues: CAISPQPGQLAEAFF. The CDR3 DNA is TGTGCCATCAGTCCCCAACCGGGACAACTAGCTGAAGCTTTCTTT.

As concerns this clone: One junction end disagrees with the germline gene, perhaps due to a read error. The rearrangement joins TRBV3-1 (or the pseudogene TRBV3-2) to TRBJ2-7, with 9 bases fitting TRBD2. Germline V gene data show CDR1 as LGHDT and CDR2 as YNNKEL (reference sequence). The CDR3 is made up of 17 amino acids. CDR3 amino acids: CASSQRSISGGSNEQYF. DNA of the CDR3: TGTGCCAGCAGCCAAAGATCGATTAGCGGGGGCTCCAACGAGCAGTACTTC.

The V and J genes are TRBV27 and TRBJ1-1, with D maybe TRBD1 (5 bases). The CDR3 is 17 residues long. Germline-derived CDR1 and CDR2 are MNHEY and SMNVEV (reference sequence). V lost 3 bases, J lost 0 bases, and 17 bases lay in between. The DNA of the CDR3 is TGTGCCAGCAGTTTCCGGATTCGGCGGGGCATGAACACTGAAGCTTTCTTT. As protein: CASSFRIRRGMNTEAFF.

This clone was seen just once. The rearrangement uses TRBV4-2 and TRBJ1-2, with 7 bases matching TRBD1. The J segment lost 2 bases and the V segment lost 6 bases, leaving 9 bases of the junction unmatched. The CDR3 runs to 15 residues. CDR1 is LGHNA and CDR2 is YNFKEQ in the germline V gene. CDR3 in DNA: TGTGCCAGCAGTCGGACGAAGGGGGCAAACTATGGCTACACCTTC. Amino acids: CASSRTKGANYGYTF.

The chain couples TRBV7-2 to TRBJ1-2; D not resolved. The germline V and J ends were trimmed by 5 bases and 4 bases, with 11 bases remaining between them. Germline CDR1 reads SGHTA; CDR2 reads FQGNSA. The CDR3 spans 13 residues. CDR3 sequence: CASSRNRGYGYTF. CDR3 sequence (DNA): TGTGCCAGCAGCCGGAATCGGGGCTATGGCTACACCTTC. Filled out from reference TRBV7-2 and TRBJ1-2, the complete variable domain reads GAGVSQSPSNKVTEKGKDVELRCDPISGHTALYWYRQSLGQGLEFLIYFQGNSAPDKSGLPSDRFSAERTGGSVSTLTIQRTQQEDSAVYLCASSRNRGYGYTFGSGTRLTVV.

V and J are TRBV7-2 and TRBJ2-3; TRBD2 matches 12 bases. V lost 0 bases to trimming and J lost 7 bases; unmatched junction nucleotides: 5. CDR3 length: 16 residues. Germline values: CDR1 SGHTA, CDR2 FQGNSA. CDR3 bases: TGTGCCAGCAGCTTAGCGCTAGCGGGGGGGATACATACGCAGTATTTT. Amino acids: CASSLALAGGIHTQYF.